This T cell receptor (beta chain) was recorded in a study of CD8 T cells in Susac syndrome. This clonotype was seen only once. The CDR3 contains 15 residues. The V and J ends lost 4 bases and 2 bases respectively, with 12 bases between them. CDR1 is MNHEY, CDR2 SVGAGI, per germline. An input of about 0.5 to 1 ug of RNA was subjected to reverse transcription using random hexamers. TCRdb called the immunoSEQ multiplex PCR reads again in MiXCR, with one record for every CDR3 protein. Among some 300,000 distinct CDR3 sequences listed, approximately 85% were seen once. From blood CD8+ and CD4+ T cells, TCR beta sequences were generated. Purification of the CD8+ and CD4+ T cells relied on negative isolation, and TEMRA cells underwent FACS enrichment.

The chain links TRBV6-5 to TRBJ2-1; D is undetermined. The sample consisted of CD8+ T cells from PBMCs. This receptor was taken from a human donor with multiple sclerosis. The CDR3 sequence: CASSSGRFPYNEQFF. The CDR3 region has the DNA TGTGCCAGCAGTTCCGGCAGGTTCCCCTACAATGAGCAGTTCTTC.